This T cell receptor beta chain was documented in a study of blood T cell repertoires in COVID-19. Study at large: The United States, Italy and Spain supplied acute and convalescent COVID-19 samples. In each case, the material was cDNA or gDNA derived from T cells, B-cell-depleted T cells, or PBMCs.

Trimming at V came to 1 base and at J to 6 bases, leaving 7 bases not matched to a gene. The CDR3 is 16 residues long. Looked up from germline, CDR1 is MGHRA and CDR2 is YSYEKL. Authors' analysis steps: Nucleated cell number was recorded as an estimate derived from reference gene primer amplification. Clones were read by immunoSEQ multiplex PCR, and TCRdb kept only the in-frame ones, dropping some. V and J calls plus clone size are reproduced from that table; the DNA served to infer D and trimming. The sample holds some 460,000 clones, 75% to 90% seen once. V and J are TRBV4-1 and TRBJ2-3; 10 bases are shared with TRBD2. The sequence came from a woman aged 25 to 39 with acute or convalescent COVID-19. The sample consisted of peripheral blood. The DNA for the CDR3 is TGCGCCAGCAGCCAAGCAACTAGCGGGGTTAGGGATACGCAGTATTTT. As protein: CASSQATSGVRDTQYF.